One T cell receptor (beta chain) is described in this entry. TCRdb analysed the 5' RACE reads with MiXCR anew, one entry per CDR3 protein. Of under 250,000 distinct CDR3 sequences detected, about 3% appear once; the ten largest clones hold 3.2%. This specimen belongs to a study of T cells after yellow fever vaccination. The CDR3 runs to 15 residues. The V gene's germline CDR1 is LGHNA and CDR2 YNFKEQ. Trimming left V 0 bases short and J 2 bases short, with 11 bases between. The rearrangement uses TRBV4-2 and TRBJ2-7; D unresolved. This TCR came from a man aged 18 to 29 who received the YFV17D yellow fever vaccine. Sequencing was performed on CD4+ T cells sorted from PBMCs, taken 10 days after the yellow fever booster vaccination. CDR3: CASSQESGSAYEQYF. The DNA of the CDR3 is TGTGCCAGCAGCCAAGAATCGGGTTCCGCCTACGAGCAGTACTTC.